Sequencing of this T cell receptor (beta chain) was carried out in a study of blood T cell repertoires in COVID-19. The overall study: Whether acute or convalescent, the COVID-19 samples came from the United States, Italy and Spain. Sources were T cells, B-cell-depleted T cells, or PBMCs; the material itself was cDNA or gDNA.

After removal of 4 bases from V and 5 bases from J, the junction contained 7 bases not matched to a gene. Germline V CDR1 and CDR2: SGHRS, YFSETQ. The CDR3 totals 15 residues. In the authors' methods: Nucleated cell number was recorded as an estimate derived from reference gene primer amplification. The method was immunoSEQ multiplex PCR; TCRdb's version includes in-frame clones alone and lacks a portion of them. The V and J calls and clone size are taken from that table; D and trimming were inferred from the DNA. The data show some 250,000 clones, more than 70% seen once. This TCR was sampled from an elderly man with acute or convalescent COVID-19. Sample: peripheral blood. The V and J genes are TRBV5-1 and TRBJ2-2; 8 bases are a match to TRBD1. DNA for the CDR3: TGCGCCAGCAGCATGCAGGGGGCGAGGACCGGGGAGCTGTTTTTT. Translation gives CASSMQGARTGELFF. Drawing the rest from reference TRBV5-1 and TRBJ2-2, the complete variable domain is KAGVTQTPRYLIKTRGQQVTLSCSPISGHRSVSWYQQTPGQGLQFLFEYFSETQRNKGNFPGRFSGRQFSNSRSEMNVSTLELGDSALYLCASSMQGARTGELFFGEGSRLTVL.